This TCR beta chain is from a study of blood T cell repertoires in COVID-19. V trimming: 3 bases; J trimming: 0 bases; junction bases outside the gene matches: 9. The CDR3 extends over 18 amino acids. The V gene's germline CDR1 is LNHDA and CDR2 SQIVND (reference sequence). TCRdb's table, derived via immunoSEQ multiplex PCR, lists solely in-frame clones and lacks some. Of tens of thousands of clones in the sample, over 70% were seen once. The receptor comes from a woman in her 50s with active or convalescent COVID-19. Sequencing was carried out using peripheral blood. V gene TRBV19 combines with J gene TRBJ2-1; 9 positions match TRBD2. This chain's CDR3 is CASSMNRLAASSYNEQFF. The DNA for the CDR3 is TGTGCCAGTAGTATGAATCGACTAGCGGCCAGCTCCTACAATGAGCAGTTCTTC. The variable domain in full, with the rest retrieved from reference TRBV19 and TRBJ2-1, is DGGITQSPKYLFRKEGQNVTLSCEQNLNHDAMYWYRQDPGQGLRLIYYSQIVNDFQKGDIAEGYSVSREKKESFPLTVTSAQKNPTAFYLCASSMNRLAASSYNEQFFGPGTRLTVL.